The present entry profiles one T cell receptor (beta chain) with its context. Antigen: not known. This CDR3 is 14 amino acids long. V lost 6 bases and J lost 3; bases outside the gene matches: 7. The second PCR ran roughly 7 to 12 cycles with a sample-barcoded 5' primer and J-beta primers. TCRdb independently ran MiXCR on the 5' RACE reads; one entry per CDR3 protein. The table shows under 2 million distinct CDR3 sequences, with roughly 32% occurring only once. These data come from a study of blood T cells in healthy people across ages. They isolated at least 6 million PBMCs from each sample. Study outcomes and limitations: Measured against age, TCR beta diversity per million T cells decreased in a roughly linear manner. Diversity estimated from one million T cells was considered an underestimate.

This clonotype was obtained from a woman under 40 in good health. This chain joins TRBV12-3 or TRBV12-4 and TRBJ1-2, with 7 positions matching TRBD1. The specimen sequenced was blood. CDR3 sequence (DNA): TGTGCCAGCAGATCCACAGGGGTGGACTATGGCTACACCTTC. Its protein product is CASRSTGVDYGYTF.